This TCR beta chain emerged from a study of identical twins (dated by TCRdb to the mid-2010s). Background for the entire study: The study deep-sequenced TCR alpha and beta repertoires from monozygotic twins, unrelated adults of various ages and cord blood to test whether fetal clonotypes persist. To rule out contamination, the twin experiments were replicated at different times with different library preparation protocols. Overall study outcomes, separate from this receptor: Zero-insertion analyses could be partly confounded by invariant T cells such as MAIT and iNKT, though diverse VJ usage argued against such confounding for most clonotypes. Because the same donors could not be followed over many years, the conclusions depended on cross-sectional statistical analysis. Abundant cord blood beta clonotypes carried fewer insertions; young adult naive repertoires showed a weaker similar trend, while memory repertoires showed none. Excess twin sharing in beta out-of-frame sequences was weaker because fewer shared sequences lowered the signal-to-noise ratio. Out-of-frame TCR alpha sequences shared between twins showed an excess of low generation-probability sequences compared with coincidental sharing between unrelated individuals. Out-of-frame TCR alpha sharing in monozygotic twins was systematically underestimated by recombination models, whereas sharing between unrelated individuals was in agreement with the recombination models.

Library preparation was by 5' RACE. Sequenced using an Illumina HiSeq 2000. A universal primer binding site was introduced by template switching, and a unique molecular identifier was present in the final cDNA, enabling accurate counting of TCR cDNA molecules. Specific primers in the conserved constant-segment region were used to synthesize first-strand cDNA for the TCR alpha and beta chains. To control for contamination, each cDNA library was double barcoded with a SMART-Mk sample barcode plus Illumina barcodes. TruSeq adapter sequences along with Illumina sample barcodes were introduced in two successive PCR steps. The TCR alpha and beta cDNA libraries were sequenced on the Illumina HiSeq platform using custom primers. The study's own analysis went as follows. Raw reads were processed with MiGEC to extract unique molecular identifiers, and MiXCR was used to determine CDR3 positions. For each individual, recombination models were inferred using an EM algorithm with the repgenHMM and IGoR tools. Shared clonotypes were analyzed with the tcR package in R, and sharing was normalized by the product of cloneset sizes. To study raw recombination without the effects of thymic and clonal selection, out-of-frame nonproductive sequences were analyzed. Using fastp trimming at Q25 and MiXCR clonotype assembly, TCRdb reanalyzed the public sequencing data and kept in-frame beta chains. Rows are combined by CDR3 protein, so each entry shows the most common genes and DNA. These V and J calls are TCRdb output, not the study's own analysis. The sample has under 450,000 distinct CDR3 sequences on record, less than 20% of them singletons. Around 12% of the sample lies in the top ten.

Every donor in the study was a healthy Caucasian. Three unrelated non-twin adults were additionally sequenced: a male aged 18 to 29, a male aged 50 to 60 and a female aged 50 to 60. Using Miltenyi CD45RO+ enrichment and human naive T-cell isolation kits, memory (CD45RO+) and naive T cells were isolated from PBMC. To note about this clonotype: No cognate antigen has been identified for it. Base qualities are not provided; no much larger clone lies one nucleotide away.

The receptor's source is a man aged 50-59 years in good health. The sample taken for sequencing was naive T cells sorted from blood. Explained via the paper, the cell subset or site label denotes: cells isolated with a human naive T-cell isolation kit.

The sequence in DNA is TGCAGTGCTAGAGATAGGCGGGAGGGCCGTGAGACCCAGTACTTC. The translation is CSARDRREGRETQYF. The rearranged segments are TRBV20-1 and TRBJ2-5; the central 9 bases match TRBD2. Ends trimmed: V by 0 bases, J by 5 bases; bases unmatched to a gene: 7. The germline V gene (reference sequence) specifies DFQATT as CDR1 and SNEGSKA as CDR2. The CDR3 starts with the cysteine, ends with the phenylalanine, and has 15 residues. Here the CDR3 DNA is all that survives: 45 bases in frame from base 1.